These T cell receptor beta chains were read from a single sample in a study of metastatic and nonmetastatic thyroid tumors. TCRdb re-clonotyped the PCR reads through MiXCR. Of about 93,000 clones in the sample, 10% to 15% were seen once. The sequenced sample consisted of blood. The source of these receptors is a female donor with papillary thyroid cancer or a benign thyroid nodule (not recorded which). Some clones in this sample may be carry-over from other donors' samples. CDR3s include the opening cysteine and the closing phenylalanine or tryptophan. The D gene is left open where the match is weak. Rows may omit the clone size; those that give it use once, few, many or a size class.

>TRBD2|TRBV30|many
CAWTPGTSGTDTQYF
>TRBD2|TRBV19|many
CASTTSGRGEQFF
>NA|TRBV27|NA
CASSLGGAANQPQHF
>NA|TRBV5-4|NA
CASSLGVAGGTDTQYF
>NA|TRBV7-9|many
CASSHPPAGVLSTEEKYF
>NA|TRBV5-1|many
CASSLVGDSLHF
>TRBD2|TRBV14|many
CASSLGPTSFSYNEQFF
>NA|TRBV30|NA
CAWSPGVPTGELFF
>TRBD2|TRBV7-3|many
CASSLLAGGPLGEQFF
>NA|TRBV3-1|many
CASSQPGLNTEAFF
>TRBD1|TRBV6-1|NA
CAIDGGGGRGWPQHF
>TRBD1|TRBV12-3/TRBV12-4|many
CASSPGTETGELFF
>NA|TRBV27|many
CASSYNGIPLSYNEQFF
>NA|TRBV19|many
CASSKSLLNTGELFF
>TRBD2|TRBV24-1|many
CATSDRRTSGGKYNEQFF
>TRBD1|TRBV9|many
CASSGWTGTTDTQYF
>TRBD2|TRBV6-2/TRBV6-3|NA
CASRPGLAGRSPTNTGELFF
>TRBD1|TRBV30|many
CAWSPGQGLYEQYF
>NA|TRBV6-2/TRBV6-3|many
CASGDRGNTEAFF
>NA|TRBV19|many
CASSVTTSGNSPLHF
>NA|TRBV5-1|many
CASRNDWGNTEAFF
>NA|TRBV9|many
CASSAGGASNQPQHF
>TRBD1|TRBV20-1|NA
CSATDRERIWETQYF
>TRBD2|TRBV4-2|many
CASSQSTGLAGTDTQYF
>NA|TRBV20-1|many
CSASLGDYGYTF
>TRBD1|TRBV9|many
CASSVAGPGQGANEQFF
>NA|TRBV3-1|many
CASSQDRPNTGELFF
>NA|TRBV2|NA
CASGSTGGETQYF
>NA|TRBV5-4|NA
CASSSGPGERYF
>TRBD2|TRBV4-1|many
CASSVGSAGGYEQYF
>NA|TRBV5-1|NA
CASSLVQGRTDTQYF
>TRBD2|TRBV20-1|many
CSARTSGIYEQYF
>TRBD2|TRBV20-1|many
CSARAFGLAGRPDTQYF
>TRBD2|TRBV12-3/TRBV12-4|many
CASSPIGGGEVNIQYF
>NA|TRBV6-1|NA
CASGHDGGGSPLHF
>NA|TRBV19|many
CASSPDMDYGYTF
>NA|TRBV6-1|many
CASSERALEGAGVLAKNIQYF
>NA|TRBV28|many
CASSSPRNRLSYEQYF
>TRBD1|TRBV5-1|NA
CASSKHGQDYEQYF
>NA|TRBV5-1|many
CASRGFYEQYF
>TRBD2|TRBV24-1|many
CATSDFGKPGLAGLPGELFF
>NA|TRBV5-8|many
CASSLEVGQLYF
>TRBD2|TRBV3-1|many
CASSQGGPLAGGHEQYF
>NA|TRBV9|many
CASSVGLAAWGELFF
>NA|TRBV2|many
CASGAVNGQPQHF
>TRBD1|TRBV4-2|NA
CASSQDPGQGIWETQYF
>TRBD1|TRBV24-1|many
CATSQGAVNQPQHF
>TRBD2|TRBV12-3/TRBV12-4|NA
CASSLSSGSYNEQFF
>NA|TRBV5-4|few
CATFKDPSGEQYF